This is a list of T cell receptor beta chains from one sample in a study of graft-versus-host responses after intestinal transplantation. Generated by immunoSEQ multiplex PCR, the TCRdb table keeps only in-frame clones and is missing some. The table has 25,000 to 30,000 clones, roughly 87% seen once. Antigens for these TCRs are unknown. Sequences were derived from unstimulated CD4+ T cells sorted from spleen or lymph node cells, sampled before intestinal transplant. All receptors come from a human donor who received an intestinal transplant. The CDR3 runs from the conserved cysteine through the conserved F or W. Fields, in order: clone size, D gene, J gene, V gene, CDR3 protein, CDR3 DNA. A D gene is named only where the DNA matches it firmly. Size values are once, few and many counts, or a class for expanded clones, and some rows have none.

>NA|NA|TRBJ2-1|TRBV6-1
CASSEARISRLSYNEQFF
TGTGCCAGCAGTGAAGCCCGGATCAGTCGGTTGTCCTACAATGAGCAGTTCTTC
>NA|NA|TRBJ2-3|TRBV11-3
CASSLGHRESIDTQYF
TGTGCCAGCAGCTTAGGACACCGAGAGAGTATAGATACGCAGTATTTT
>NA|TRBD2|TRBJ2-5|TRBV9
CASSPPVGGATEETQYF
TGTGCCAGCAGCCCCCCGGTCGGGGGGGCGACCGAAGAGACCCAGTACTTC
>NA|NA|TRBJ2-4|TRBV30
CAWTHSDRVAKNIQYF
TGTGCCTGGACCCACTCGGATAGGGTAGCCAAAAACATTCAGTACTTC
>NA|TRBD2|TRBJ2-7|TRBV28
CASSQLAGGYEQYF
TGTGCCAGCAGTCAACTAGCGGGAGGCTACGAGCAGTACTTC
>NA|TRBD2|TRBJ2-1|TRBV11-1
CASSVRLAGGFYNEQFF
TGTGCCAGCAGCGTACGACTAGCGGGGGGGTTCTACAATGAGCAGTTCTTC
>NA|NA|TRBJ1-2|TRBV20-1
CSATSGGGYTF
TGCAGTGCCACCTCAGGAGGGGGCTACACCTTC
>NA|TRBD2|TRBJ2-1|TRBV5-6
CASSFIAGYEQFF
TGTGCCAGCAGCTTTATAGCGGGGTACGAGCAGTTCTTC
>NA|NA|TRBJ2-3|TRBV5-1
CASSLAWVKESDTQYF
TGCGCCAGCAGCTTGGCCTGGGTTAAGGAATCAGATACGCAGTATTTT
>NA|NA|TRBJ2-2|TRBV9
CASSLHRGELFF
TGTGCCAGCAGCCTTCATCGAGGGGAGCTGTTTTTT
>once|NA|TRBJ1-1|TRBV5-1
CASTPGKKNTEAFF
TGCGCCAGCACCCCGGGGAAGAAGAACACTGAAGCTTTCTTT
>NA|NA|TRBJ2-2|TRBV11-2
CASSLHRPNTGELFF
TGTGCCAGCAGCTTACACAGGCCTAACACCGGGGAGCTGTTTTTT
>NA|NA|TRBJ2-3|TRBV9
CASSVAVTRDPSTDTQYF
TGTGCCAGCAGCGTAGCGGTTACGAGGGATCCTAGCACAGATACGCAGTATTTT
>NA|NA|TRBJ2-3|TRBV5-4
CASSLAKGVDTQYF
TGTGCCAGCAGCTTGGCCAAGGGTGTAGATACGCAGTATTTT
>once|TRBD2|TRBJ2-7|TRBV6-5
CASTSLAVHYEQYF
TGTGCCAGCACCAGTCTAGCGGTTCACTACGAGCAGTACTTC
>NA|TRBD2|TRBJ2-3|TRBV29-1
CSVAGTKSDTQYF
TGCAGCGTCGCTGGGACTAAATCAGATACGCAGTATTTT
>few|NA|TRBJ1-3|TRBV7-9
CASSLDSSGNTIYF
TGTGCCAGCAGCTTGGACAGCTCTGGAAACACCATATATTTT
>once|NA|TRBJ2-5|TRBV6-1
CASSEWSMAAGAQYF
TGTGCCAGCAGTGAATGGTCTATGGCCGCCGGGGCCCAGTACTTC
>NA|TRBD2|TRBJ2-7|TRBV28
CASSLMLAGHEQYF
TGTGCCAGCAGTTTGATGCTAGCGGGTCACGAGCAGTACTTC
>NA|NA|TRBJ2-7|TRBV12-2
CASRLVPGLAGGSSYEQYF
TGTGCAAGTCGCTTAGTTCCCGGACTAGCGGGAGGGAGCTCCTACGAGCAGTACTTC
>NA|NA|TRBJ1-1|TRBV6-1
CASSKQGDTEAFF
TGTGCCAGCAGTAAACAGGGAGACACTGAAGCTTTCTTT
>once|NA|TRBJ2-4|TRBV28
CASRFRRTVKNIQYF
TGTGCCAGCAGATTTCGACGGACAGTCAAAAACATTCAGTACTTC
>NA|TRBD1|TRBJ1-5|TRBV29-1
CSVGTGREQPQHF
TGCAGCGTTGGGACAGGGAGGGAGCAGCCCCAGCATTTT
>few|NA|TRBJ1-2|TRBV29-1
CSARDGAYGYTF
TGCAGCGCCCGGGACGGTGCCTATGGCTACACCTTC
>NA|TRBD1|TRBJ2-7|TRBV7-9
CASSPGQGRYF
TGTGCCAGCAGCCCGGGACAGGGGAGGTACTTC
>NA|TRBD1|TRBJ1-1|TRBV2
CASSSTGATEAFF
TGTGCCAGCAGTTCTACAGGGGCCACTGAAGCTTTCTTT
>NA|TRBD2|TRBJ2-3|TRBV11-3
CASSLGASGGLTDTQYF
TGTGCCAGCAGCTTGGGGGCTAGCGGGGGTCTCACAGATACGCAGTATTTT
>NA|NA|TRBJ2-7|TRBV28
CASSFDYRDSYEQYF
TGTGCCAGCAGTTTTGATTACAGGGACTCCTACGAGCAGTACTTC
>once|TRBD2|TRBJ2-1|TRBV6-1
CASSDGTSGGIDEQFF
TGTGCCAGCAGTGATGGGACTAGCGGGGGTATAGATGAGCAGTTCTTC
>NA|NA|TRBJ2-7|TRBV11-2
CASSLGERAEQYF
TGTGCCAGCAGCCTCGGGGAGCGGGCAGAGCAGTACTTC
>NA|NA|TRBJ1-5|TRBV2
CASDRAGSHQPQHF
TGTGCCAGCGATCGGGCAGGGAGTCATCAGCCCCAGCATTTT
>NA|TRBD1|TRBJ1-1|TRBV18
CASSPKRQGDTEAFF
TGTGCCAGCTCACCTAAGCGACAGGGAGACACTGAAGCTTTCTTT
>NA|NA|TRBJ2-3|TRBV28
CASSPRDALDTQYF
TGTGCCAGCAGTCCGAGAGACGCCCTAGATACGCAGTATTTT
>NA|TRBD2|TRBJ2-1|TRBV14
CASSQASGGYNEQFF
TGTGCCAGCAGCCAAGCTAGCGGGGGGTACAATGAGCAGTTCTTC
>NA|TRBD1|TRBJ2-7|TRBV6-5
CASSYLGQAEQYF
TGTGCCAGCAGTTACCTGGGACAGGCCGAGCAGTACTTC
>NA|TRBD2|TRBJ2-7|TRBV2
CASSGSGGSPDSYF
TGTGCCAGCAGCGGTTCGGGCGGGAGTCCCGACTCCTACTTC
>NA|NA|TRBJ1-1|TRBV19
CASSITERNTEAFF
TGTGCCAGTAGTATAACAGAACGGAACACTGAAGCTTTCTTT
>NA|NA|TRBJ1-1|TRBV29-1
CSVDGVGESMNTEAFF
TGCAGCGTTGATGGGGTGGGAGAATCGATGAACACTGAAGCTTTCTTT
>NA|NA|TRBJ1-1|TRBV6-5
CASRPYRDSTEAFF
TGTGCCAGCAGACCCTACAGGGATAGCACTGAAGCTTTCTTT
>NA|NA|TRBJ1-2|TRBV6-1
CASTHRANYGYTF
TGTGCCAGCACCCACAGAGCTAACTATGGCTACACCTTC
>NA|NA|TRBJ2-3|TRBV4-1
CVSSQRGHGSTDTQYF
TGCGTCAGCAGCCAGCGGGGACATGGCAGCACAGATACGCAGTATTTT
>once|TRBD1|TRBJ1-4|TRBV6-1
CASNPPGQGPLF
TGTGCCAGCAATCCACCGGGACAGGGGCCCCTTTTT
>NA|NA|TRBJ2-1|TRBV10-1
CASSESNFPYNEQFF
TGCGCCAGCAGTGAGTCGAACTTCCCCTACAATGAGCAGTTCTTC
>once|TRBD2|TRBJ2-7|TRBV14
CASSQAGGPYEQYF
TGTGCCAGCAGCCAAGCGGGGGGGCCCTACGAGCAGTACTTC
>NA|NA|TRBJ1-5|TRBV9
CASSAGTNNQPQHF
TGTGCCAGCAGCGCCGGGACAAACAATCAGCCCCAGCATTTT
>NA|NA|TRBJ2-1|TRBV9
CASSVGWGNNEQFF
TGTGCCAGCAGCGTAGGATGGGGGAACAATGAGCAGTTCTTC
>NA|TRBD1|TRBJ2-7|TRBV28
CASSLSSRDRGQGYEQYF
TGTGCCAGCAGTTTATCCTCCCGGGACAGGGGGCAAGGGTACGAGCAGTACTTC
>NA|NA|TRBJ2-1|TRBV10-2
CASSESGAKGYNEQFF
TGCGCCAGCAGTGAGTCTGGGGCGAAAGGCTACAATGAGCAGTTCTTC
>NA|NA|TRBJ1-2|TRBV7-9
CASRRQYGYTF
TGTGCCAGCAGAAGACAGTATGGCTACACCTTC
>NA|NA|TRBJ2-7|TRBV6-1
CASSYLSGSYEQYF
TGTGCCAGCAGTTATCTATCAGGTTCCTACGAGCAGTACTTC
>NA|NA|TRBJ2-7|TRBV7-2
CASSLEGLIYEQYF
TGTGCCAGCAGCTTAGAGGGACTCATCTACGAGCAGTACTTC
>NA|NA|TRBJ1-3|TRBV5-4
CASSSWGAGNTIYF
TGTGCCAGCAGCTCCTGGGGGGCTGGAAACACCATATATTTT